The sequence of this TCR beta chain was determined in a study of blood T cells in healthy people across ages. Study results and caveats: TCR beta diversity correlated strongly with naive T cell percentage. Significant beta diversity loss was already apparent by age approximately 40, declining roughly linearly.

To note about this clonotype: What it recognizes is unknown.

This CDR3 region has 16 residues. V gave up 6 bases and J gave up 0 bases; unmatched junction bases: 7. From germline, CDR1 is SEHNR and CDR2 FQNEAQ (reference sequence). The authors ran a second PCR of roughly 6 to 12 cycles using a sample-barcoded 5' primer and a J-beta primer mix. At least 2.5 million CDR3-containing paired-end reads were obtained per sample. From the 5' RACE reads, TCRdb called clonotypes with MiXCR, one entry per CDR3 protein. The sample lists approximately 400,000 distinct CDR3 sequences, approximately 47% occurring once. V is TRBV7-9 and J is TRBJ2-1; 8 bases fit TRBD2. The sample taken for sequencing was blood. This TCR derives from a man aged 55 to 70 in good health. The CDR3 sequence: CASRLGAGGSYNEQFF. The CDR3 DNA sequence: TGTGCCAGCAGACTAGGGGCGGGGGGCTCCTACAATGAGCAGTTCTTC. Together with reference TRBV7-9 and TRBJ2-1, the CDR3 gives the full variable domain: DTGVSQNPRHKITKRGQNVTFRCDPISEHNRLYWYRQTLGQGPEFLTYFQNEAQLEKSRLLSDRFSAERPKGSFSTLEIQRTEQGDSAMYLCASRLGAGGSYNEQFFGPGTRLTVL.